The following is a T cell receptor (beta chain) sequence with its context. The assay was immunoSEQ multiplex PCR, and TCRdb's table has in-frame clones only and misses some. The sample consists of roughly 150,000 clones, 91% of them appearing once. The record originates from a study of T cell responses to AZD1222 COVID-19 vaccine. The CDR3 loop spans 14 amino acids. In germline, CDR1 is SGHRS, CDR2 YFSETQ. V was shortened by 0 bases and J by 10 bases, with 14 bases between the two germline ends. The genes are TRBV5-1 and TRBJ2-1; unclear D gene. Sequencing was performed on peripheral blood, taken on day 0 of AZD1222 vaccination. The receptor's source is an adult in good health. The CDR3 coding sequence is TGCGCCAGCAGCTTGGCGTTCGGCACGGGCGAGCAGTTCTTC. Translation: CASSLAFGTGEQFF.